Below are 29 T cell receptor beta chains sequenced from a single sample in a study of T cell responses to AZD1222 COVID-19 vaccine (dated by TCRdb to the early 2020s). Receptor amplification or capture employed the immunoSEQ multiplex PCR assay. TCRdb stores this immuneACCESS table with in-frame sequences only. Part of the clones is absent; in the studies checked, under half of the shortfall reflects unresolved V genes, and no reason is known for the rest. Present in this sample are roughly 200,000 clones, roughly 92% of which were seen just once. Together, the top ten hold roughly 1.7% of the sample. The time point label corresponds to: about 28 days (+/-7) after the second vaccine dose. The specimen was peripheral blood, collected 28 days after the second AZD1222 dose. The receptors were gathered from an adult who received the AZD1222 COVID-19 vaccine.

In its sample, this clone was seen once. This sequence joins TRBV15 and TRBJ2-1, with 8 bases aligning to TRBD2. The CDR3 covers 17 residues. CDR1 and CDR2 (germline): LNHNV, YYDKDF (reference sequence). V dropped 3 bases and J dropped 0; count of bases not matched to a gene: 7. The CDR3 is CATSSPGLGGSYNEQFF. CDR3 DNA: TGTGCCACCAGCAGTCCGGGACTAGGGGGCTCCTACAATGAGCAGTTCTTC.

V is TRBV27 and J is TRBJ2-2; D ambiguous. Per germline, CDR1 MNHEY and CDR2 SMNVEV (reference sequence). CDR3 length: 14 residues. Trimming cost V 4 bases and J 1 base, with 7 bases left between them. In nucleotides, the CDR3 is TGTGCCAGCAGTTCTACATGGAACACCGGGGAGCTGTTTTTT. Amino acid sequence: CASSSTWNTGELFF.

V usage is TRBV4-3 and J usage is TRBJ1-2, with D possibly TRBD1 on 6 matching bases. V lost 3 bases to trimming and J lost 4 bases, with 18 bases between them. Looked up from germline, CDR1 is LGHNA and CDR2 is YSLEER. CDR3 size: 16 residues. The CDR3 DNA sequence: TGCGCCAGCAGCCAGGACAGCCGCCAATCCTTCTATGGCTACACCTTC. It translates to CASSQDSRQSFYGYTF.

V and J are TRBV19 and TRBJ1-5; D may be TRBD1 (6 bases). Trimming took 7 bases from V and 7 from J, leaving 14 bases between them. The germline V gene has CDR1 LNHDA and CDR2 SQIVND (reference sequence). The CDR3 runs 13 residues. CDR3 amino acids: CASTVGGRQPQHF. The CDR3 nucleotides read TGTGCCAGTACCGTCGGGGGCAGGCAGCCCCAGCATTTT.

The chain combines TRBV30 with TRBJ1-2; 12 bases map to TRBD1. Germline CDR1 GTSNPN, CDR2 SVGIG (reference sequence). This CDR3 contains 15 residues. With V trimmed by 0 bases and J by 8 bases, 7 bases remained unmatched. The CDR3 loop reads CAWSVSGQGAGGYTF. In DNA form, the CDR3 reads TGTGCCTGGAGTGTATCGGGACAGGGGGCTGGAGGCTACACCTTC. The complete variable domain, with remaining parts taken from reference TRBV30 and TRBJ1-2, reads SQTIHQWPATLVQPVGSPLSLECTVEGTSNPNLYWYRQAAGRGLQLLFYSVGIGQISSEVPQNLSASRPQDRQFILSSKKLLLSDSGFYLCAWSVSGQGAGGYTFGSGTRLTVV.

The chain uses TRBV5-1 and TRBJ1-1; D is perhaps TRBD1 (5 bases). Germline CDR1 reads SGHRS; CDR2 reads YFSETQ. The length of the CDR3 is 17 residues. Trimming pared 7 bases from V and 1 base from J, leaving 23 bases between. The CDR3 sequence: CASGNLEWGAGNTEAFF. In DNA form, the CDR3 reads TGCGCCAGCGGGAATCTCGAGTGGGGCGCGGGGAACACTGAAGCTTTCTTT. Filled out from reference TRBV5-1 and TRBJ1-1, the complete variable domain reads KAGVTQTPRYLIKTRGQQVTLSCSPISGHRSVSWYQQTPGQGLQFLFEYFSETQRNKGNFPGRFSGRQFSNSRSEMNVSTLELGDSALYLCASGNLEWGAGNTEAFFGQGTRLTVV.

V is TRBV6-1 and J is TRBJ2-3; possibly TRBD1 for D (6 bases). The CDR3 is 13 residues long. Germline V gives CDR1 MNHNS, CDR2 SASEGT. Between the trimmed V and J ends, which lost 3 bases and 5 bases, there was a span of 9 bases. CDR3 sequence (DNA): TGTGCCAGCAGTGATCAGGGGTTAGATACGCAGTATTTT. Residues: CASSDQGLDTQYF.

The rearrangement uses TRBV25-1 and TRBJ1-1; no clear D gene. Germline values: CDR1 MGHDK, CDR2 SYGVNS. The CDR3 extends over 14 amino acids. V lost 4 bases and J lost 1, with 10 bases in between. The CDR3 spells CASSGHVGNTEAFF. For the CDR3, the DNA is TGTGCCAGCAGTGGTCATGTGGGGAACACTGAAGCTTTCTTT. Together with reference TRBV25-1 and TRBJ1-1, the CDR3 gives the full variable domain: EADIYQTPRYLVIGTGKKITLECSQTMGHDKMYWYQQDPGMELHLIHYSYGVNSTEKGDLSSESTVSRIRTEHFPLTLESARPSHTSQYLCASSGHVGNTEAFFGQGTRLTVV.

V is TRBV19 and J is TRBJ2-7; 9 nucleotides line up with TRBD1. The junction had 12 bases not matched to a gene; V was cut back by 3 bases and J by 3 bases. Germline V gives CDR1 LNHDA, CDR2 SQIVND (reference sequence). CDR3 size: 17 residues. The chain's CDR3 is CASSIPPTGQGVYEQYF. CDR3 coding DNA: TGTGCCAGTAGTATCCCCCCAACGGGACAGGGCGTCTACGAGCAGTACTTC.

The rearrangement joins TRBV19 to TRBJ2-7; D unclear. CDR3 length equals 12 residues. V was pared by 3 bases and J by 4 bases, with 7 bases between. In germline, CDR1 is LNHDA, CDR2 SQIVND (reference sequence). The CDR3 DNA reads TGTGCCAGTAGTATGAACAGATACGAGCAGTACTTC. Translating gives CASSMNRYEQYF.

V usage is TRBV12-3 or TRBV12-4 and J usage is TRBJ2-5, with 7 nucleotides matching TRBD2. The CDR3 is 12 amino acids. Trimming removed 4 bases from V and 5 bases from J; junction bases left unmatched: 1. CDR3 in DNA: TGTGCCAGCAGTTGGGGGGGGGAGACCCAGTACTTC. As protein: CASSWGGETQYF.

This clone has a handful of counts. The rearrangement links TRBV9 to TRBJ1-1; D is possibly TRBD1 (6 bases). The germline V and J ends were trimmed by 4 bases and 0 bases, with 13 bases remaining between them. The germline V gene has CDR1 SGDLS and CDR2 YYNGEE. There are 15 residues in the CDR3. The CDR3 bases are TGTGCCAGCAGCTCCCAGCAGGGGATGAACACTGAAGCTTTCTTT. The encoded protein is CASSSQQGMNTEAFF.

This chain joins TRBV5-5 and TRBJ1-1; D unresolved. The germline gives CDR1 SGHKS, CDR2 YYEKEE (reference sequence). CDR3 length: 15 amino acids. V was pared by 1 base and J by 1 base, with 11 bases between. CDR3 coding DNA: TGTGCCAGCAGCTTGATCGGTGGCCCGAACACTGAAGCTTTCTTT. Its translation is CASSLIGGPNTEAFF.

Here the CDR3 reads CASSIAHSPGGTDTQYF. The CDR3 nucleotides read TGTGCCAGTAGTATAGCACACTCTCCCGGGGGTACAGATACGCAGTATTTT. V gene TRBV19 combines with J gene TRBJ2-3; D may be TRBD2 (6 bases). The V gene lost 1 base and the J gene lost 3 bases, with 17 bases spanning the gap. Germline-derived CDR1 and CDR2 are LNHDA and SQIVND (reference sequence). CDR3 length: 17 amino acids.

CDR3 DNA sequence: TGTGCCACCAGCAGAGATCCACGGGTCCGGTCGGCCCAGTACTTC. It is translated as CATSRDPRVRSAQYF. The chain recombines TRBV15 with TRBJ2-5; D is uncertain. V lost 0 bases and J 9 bases, leaving 17 bases between the germline ends. The CDR3 totals 15 residues. Germline V gene sequence: CDR1 LNHNV, CDR2 YYDKDF (reference sequence).

The chain links TRBV11-2 to TRBJ2-7; the D is unclear. CDR3 length equals 13 residues. Trimming pared 1 base from V and 2 bases from J, leaving 6 bases between. Germline loops: CDR1 SGHAT, CDR2 FQNNGV. In DNA, the CDR3 is TGTGCCAGCAGCTTAGTCGGAACCTACGAGCAGTACTTC. Its translation: CASSLVGTYEQYF. The variable domain in full, with the rest retrieved from reference TRBV11-2 and TRBJ2-7, is EAGVAQSPRYKIIEKRQSVAFWCNPISGHATLYWYQQILGQGPKLLIQFQNNGVVDDSQLPKDRFSAERLKGVDSTLKIQPAKLEDSAVYLCASSLVGTYEQYFGPGTRLTVT.

The chain combines TRBV25-1 with TRBJ2-7; TRBD1 aligns across 8 bases. Trimming took 1 base from V and 2 from J; bases not matched to a gene: 4. Per the germline V gene, CDR1 is MGHDK and CDR2 is SYGVNS. The CDR3 loop spans 15 amino acids. The CDR3 DNA reads TGTGCCAGCAGTGAATCGGACAGGGCGACCTACGAGCAGTACTTC. This translates into CASSESDRATYEQYF.

Only one count was recorded for this clone. This sequence joins TRBV7-9 and TRBJ2-7; D remains ambiguous. The CDR3 totals 14 residues. Germline CDR1 is SEHNR and CDR2 is FQNEAQ (reference sequence). The V end was cut by 4 bases, the J end by 7 bases, with 17 bases between. CDR3 sequence: CASSSSPVVREQYF. The DNA of the CDR3 is TGTGCCAGCAGCTCCTCCCCTGTGGTCCGGGAGCAGTACTTC.

V is TRBV4-1 and J is TRBJ2-7; D gene unclear. Trimming cost V 5 bases and J 3 bases, with 20 bases left between them. CDR1 is MGHRA, CDR2 YSYEKL, per germline. CDR3 length: 16 residues. CDR3 coding DNA: TGCGCCAGCAGCGCCCTTTGGACCCAGAGCCTCTACGAGCAGTACTTC. Amino acid sequence: CASSALWTQSLYEQYF.

V is TRBV7-3 and J is TRBJ2-1, with D uncertain. Germline CDR1 reads SGHTA; CDR2 reads FQGTGA. V lost 3 bases and J 6 bases, leaving 15 bases between the germline ends. The CDR3 loop spans 15 amino acids. In DNA form, the CDR3 reads TGTGCCAGCAGCTTCGGATTCGGTACCCTCAATGAGCAGTTCTTC. It yields the protein CASSFGFGTLNEQFF.

V is TRBV4-1 and J is TRBJ1-2, with D possibly TRBD1 on 5 matching bases. CDR3 length equals 16 residues. The V gene lost 1 base and the J gene lost 4 bases, with 16 bases spanning the gap. The germline V gene encodes CDR1 MGHRA and CDR2 YSYEKL. The chain's CDR3 is CASSQGGTQGFYGYTF. CDR3 nucleotides: TGCGCCAGCAGCCAAGGTGGGACCCAGGGTTTCTATGGCTACACCTTC.

The DNA for the CDR3 is TGCGCCAGCAGCTCGGGACTAGCTGACATTCAGTACTTC. Protein sequence: CASSSGLADIQYF. The chain uses TRBV5-1 and TRBJ2-4; TRBD2 matches at 9 bases. After removal of 3 bases from V and 8 bases from J, the junction contained 3 bases not matched to a gene. CDR3 length: 13 residues. Germline CDR1 is SGHRS and CDR2 is YFSETQ. The full variable domain, rest sourced from reference TRBV5-1 and TRBJ2-4, is KAGVTQTPRYLIKTRGQQVTLSCSPISGHRSVSWYQQTPGQGLQFLFEYFSETQRNKGNFPGRFSGRQFSNSRSEMNVSTLELGDSALYLCASSSGLADIQYFGAGTRLSVL.

The chain uses TRBV2 and TRBJ2-7; either TRBD1 or TRBD2 may supply D (6 bases each). The CDR3 loop spans 18 amino acids. Germline assignment: CDR1 SNHLY and CDR2 FYNNEI. Trimming pared 3 bases from V and 0 bases from J, leaving 21 bases between. As DNA, the CDR3 is TGTGCCAGCAGTGAGATTTCGTTGGGGGGCTCCCCCTCCTACGAGCAGTACTTC. Translating it yields CASSEISLGGSPSYEQYF.

The chain is built from TRBV19 and TRBJ1-3; 8 bases are a match to TRBD1. J lost 4 bases, V lost 6 bases, and 5 bases had no gene match. This CDR3 comprises 14 residues. CDR1 and CDR2 from the germline V gene are LNHDA and SQIVND (reference sequence). The CDR3 loop reads CASRDRAKGNTIYF. In DNA form, the CDR3 reads TGTGCCAGTAGGGACAGGGCCAAAGGAAACACCATATATTTT.

The rearrangement links TRBV19 to TRBJ2-7; D unresolved. Germline lookup yields CDR1 LNHDA and CDR2 SQIVND (reference sequence). With 5 bases removed from V and 3 bases from J, the gap between germline ends came to 14 bases. The CDR3 is 14 amino acids. The CDR3 DNA follows: TGTGCCAGTAGTCCCCGGTCCCCCTTCTACGAGCAGTACTTC. Translating gives CASSPRSPFYEQYF.

The V and J genes are TRBV10-1 and TRBJ2-1; D is possibly TRBD1 or TRBD2 (5 bases each). Trimming removed 3 bases at V and 3 bases at J, with 12 bases between. This CDR3 region has 15 residues. Germline lookup yields CDR1 WNHNN and CDR2 SYGVQD (reference sequence). This CDR3 reads CASSDFRDGYNEQFF. In DNA form, the CDR3 reads TGCGCCAGCAGTGACTTTCGGGACGGCTACAATGAGCAGTTCTTC.

The rearrangement uses TRBV5-4 and TRBJ1-2, with D uncertain. V was clipped by 0 bases and J by 0 bases, with 12 bases between them. The CDR3 totals 16 residues. CDR1 is SGHNT and CDR2 is YYREEE in the germline V gene (reference sequence). CDR3: CASSLDAERANYGYTF. The CDR3, as DNA: TGTGCCAGCAGCTTGGACGCAGAAAGGGCTAACTATGGCTACACCTTC.

For the CDR3, the DNA is TGTGCCTGGAGTTTTCTAGCGGGAGTGGGTGAGCAGTTCTTC. Its protein is CAWSFLAGVGEQFF. The chain recombines TRBV30 with TRBJ2-1; the match to TRBD2 covers 10 bases. Germline V lookup: CDR1 GTSNPN, CDR2 SVGIG (reference sequence). V gave up 2 bases and J gave up 9 bases; unmatched junction bases: 7. This CDR3 is built from 14 residues.

The V call is TRBV6-6, the J call TRBJ2-1, with TRBD2 identical over 7 bases. V shed 8 bases, J shed 0 bases, and the junction held 10 bases outside the gene matches. There are 16 residues in the CDR3. Looked up from germline, CDR1 is MNHNY and CDR2 is SVGAGI (reference sequence). The CDR3 loop is CASSPGWGGSYNEQFF. CDR3 coding DNA: TGTGCCAGCTCCCCCGGATGGGGGGGCTCCTACAATGAGCAGTTCTTC.